The 25 T cell receptor beta chains below come from one sample, sequenced in a study of T cells in lung cancer brain metastases. The data were produced by immunoSEQ multiplex PCR, yet TCRdb's version contains in-frame clones alone and is incomplete. The table lists some 1,400 clones, roughly nine tenths of them singletons. Specimen: tumor tissue from a brain metastasis. The receptors originated from a woman aged 45-65 years with non-small cell lung cancer that had spread to the brain.

The V gene is TRBV6-5, the J gene TRBJ1-3; TRBD1 matches at 7 bases. Germline loops: CDR1 MNHEY, CDR2 SVGAGI. This CDR3 has 15 amino acids. Unmatched junction bases numbered 8, after V lost 5 bases and J lost 4 bases. The CDR3 sequence is CASSRGGAGGNTIYF. For the CDR3, the DNA is TGTGCCAGCAGTCGAGGGGGCGCGGGGGGAAACACCATATATTTT.

V and J are TRBV7-9 and TRBJ2-1; 12 nucleotides match TRBD2. Germline assignment: CDR1 SEHNR and CDR2 FQNEAQ (reference sequence). The CDR3 has 16 residues. V dropped 11 bases and J dropped 7; count of bases not matched to a gene: 15. CDR3 in DNA: TGTGCCCTCGGACTAGCGGGAAGCGTTAACCAGAATGAGCAGTTCTTC. Translated, it gives CALGLAGSVNQNEQFF.

The chain combines TRBV5-1 with TRBJ2-2, with 11 bases aligning to TRBD1. This CDR3 comprises 16 residues. J gave up 4 bases and V 3 bases, and 5 bases lay outside the gene matches. Germline V gives CDR1 SGHRS, CDR2 YFSETQ. CDR3 bases: TGCGCCAGCAGCTCAGGACAGGGGGCGCCCACCGGGGAGCTGTTTTTT. This sequence encodes CASSSGQGAPTGELFF. The full variable domain, completed using reference TRBV5-1 and TRBJ2-2, is KAGVTQTPRYLIKTRGQQVTLSCSPISGHRSVSWYQQTPGQGLQFLFEYFSETQRNKGNFPGRFSGRQFSNSRSEMNVSTLELGDSALYLCASSSGQGAPTGELFFGEGSRLTVL.

This sequence joins TRBV10-1 and TRBJ1-1; weak D call: TRBD1 (5 bases). CDR3 length equals 12 residues. Germline values: CDR1 WNHNN, CDR2 SYGVQD (reference sequence). V was pared by 3 bases and J by 8 bases, with 10 bases between. The CDR3 coding sequence is TGCGCCAGCAGTGATGGGGCCGCCGAAGCTTTCTTT. This codes for CASSDGAAEAFF.

Comment on this clone: Other DNA sequences in this sample translate to the same CDR3. This chain connects TRBV7-3 to TRBJ2-7; D not resolved. Trimming took off 3 bases at V and 2 bases at J, with 11 bases between the two ends. The length of the CDR3 is 14 residues. Germline V CDR1 and CDR2: SGHTA, FQGTGA. CDR3 sequence: CASSLLSGPYEQYF. The CDR3 DNA is TGTGCCAGCAGCTTGTTAAGTGGCCCCTACGAGCAGTACTTC. Supplemented by reference TRBV7-3 and TRBJ2-7, the full variable domain reads GAGVSQTPSNKVTEKGKYVELRCDPISGHTALYWYRQSLGQGPEFLIYFQGTGAADDSGLPNDRFFAVRPEGSVSTLKIQRTERGDSAVYLCASSLLSGPYEQYFGPGTRLTVT.

V and J are TRBV6-1 and TRBJ1-3; TRBD1 might be the D (5 bases). The CDR3 runs to 16 residues. Germline loops: CDR1 MNHNS, CDR2 SASEGT. V was cut by 2 bases and J by 3 bases, with 14 bases left in between. CDR3 amino acids: CASSEHWGLGGNTIYF. Here the CDR3 DNA reads TGTGCCAGCAGTGAACATTGGGGACTTGGTGGAAACACCATATATTTT.

The CDR3: CASSLVPYEQYF. The CDR3 DNA follows: TGTGCCAGCTCACTTGTTCCCTACGAGCAGTACTTC. The chain employs TRBV18 and TRBJ2-7; D is unresolved. The CDR3 loop spans 12 amino acids. Germline CDR1 reads KGHSH; CDR2 reads LQKENI. V lost 4 bases and J 2 bases, leaving 6 bases between the germline ends.

J is TRBJ1-1 and V is TRBV27; weak D call: TRBD1 (6 bases). CDR3 length equals 21 residues. V was cut by 0 bases and J by 3 bases, with 29 bases left in between. Germline assignment: CDR1 MNHEY and CDR2 SMNVEV (reference sequence). CDR3 protein: CASSLSQDRRSIGGRDTEAFF. For the CDR3, the DNA is TGTGCCAGCAGTTTATCTCAAGACAGGCGCTCAATTGGCGGGCGCGACACTGAAGCTTTCTTT.

This chain links TRBV28 with TRBJ2-7; D is perhaps TRBD2 (6 bases). The CDR3 spans 14 residues. The V gene's germline CDR1 is MDHEN and CDR2 SYDVKM. Deletions cut 3 bases from V and 0 bases from J, with 9 bases between. CDR3 region: CASSLSGSSYEQYF. DNA of the CDR3: TGTGCCAGCAGTTTGTCCGGGAGCTCCTACGAGCAGTACTTC.

The V and J genes are TRBV29-1 and TRBJ2-1; perhaps TRBD1 as D (5 bases). The germline CDR1 and CDR2 sequences are SQVTM and ANQGSEA. Trimming removed 1 base at V and 9 bases at J, with 16 bases between. The CDR3 sequence is 14 residues long. The CDR3 DNA sequence: TGCAGCGTTGAAGGACGACAGCTCGGCAGTGAGCAGTTCTTC. Translating gives CSVEGRQLGSEQFF.

The CDR3 loop reads CASSQNQGAGGYTF. The CDR3 DNA reads as TGTGCCAGCAGCCAAAACCAGGGGGCGGGGGGCTACACCTTC. V and J are TRBV5-4 and TRBJ1-2, with 8 positions matching TRBD1. V lost 4 bases to trimming and J lost 8 bases; unmatched junction nucleotides: 10. The CDR3 runs 14 residues. Germline V gene sequence: CDR1 SGHNT, CDR2 YYREEE (reference sequence). The complete variable domain, with remaining parts taken from reference TRBV5-4 and TRBJ1-2, reads ETGVTQSPTHLIKTRGQQVTLRCSSQSGHNTVSWYQQALGQGPQFIFQYYREEENGRGNFPPRFSGLQFPNYSSELNVNALELDDSALYLCASSQNQGAGGYTFGSGTRLTVV.

The V and J genes are TRBV7-2 and TRBJ2-3; 9 nucleotides agree with TRBD1. This CDR3 has 15 amino acids. CDR1 and CDR2 (germline): SGHTA, FQGNSA. With 6 bases clipped from V and 0 bases from J, the junction kept 4 bases outside the gene matches. CDR3 DNA sequence: TGTGCCAGCAGTCAAGGGACAGGGAGCACAGATACGCAGTATTTT. It codes for CASSQGTGSTDTQYF.

The chain employs TRBV6-5 and TRBJ1-3; D call uncertain. The length of the CDR3 is 16 residues. Between the trimmed V and J ends, which lost 0 bases and 0 bases, there was a span of 9 bases. Per the germline V gene, CDR1 is MNHEY and CDR2 is SVGAGI. The chain's CDR3 is CASSYSRPSSGNTIYF. In DNA, the CDR3 is TGTGCCAGCAGTTACTCGAGACCTAGCTCTGGAAACACCATATATTTT.

V usage is TRBV7-2 and J usage is TRBJ2-7; D is possibly TRBD1 or TRBD2 (5 bases each). The CDR3 extends over 15 amino acids. Deletions cut 2 bases from V and 7 bases from J, with 18 bases between. Germline V CDR1 and CDR2: SGHTA, FQGNSA. In DNA, the CDR3 is TGTGCCAGCAGCTTAAGTTGGGGGTCCACGGGGGAGCAGTACTTC. The encoded protein is CASSLSWGSTGEQYF.

The V call is TRBV9, the J call TRBJ2-7; 7 positions match TRBD2. Germline values: CDR1 SGDLS, CDR2 YYNGEE. V dropped 3 bases and J dropped 0; count of bases not matched to a gene: 9. The CDR3 is 16 residues long. CDR3 region: CASSAQAGLSSYEQYF. In DNA, the CDR3 is TGTGCCAGCAGCGCCCAAGCGGGACTAAGCTCCTACGAGCAGTACTTC.

This chain joins TRBV7-9 and TRBJ2-2, with a possible D match to TRBD1 (7 bases). V lost 1 base and J lost 4, with 16 bases in between. This CDR3 is 17 amino acids long. Germline CDR1 SEHNR, CDR2 FQNEAQ (reference sequence). In DNA form, the CDR3 reads TGTGCCAGCAGCTTAGAGGGGGCGCGGGACCGCACCGGGGAGCTGTTTTTT. Translating gives CASSLEGARDRTGELFF.

This chain links TRBV19 with TRBJ2-2, with D perhaps matching TRBD1 (6 bases). Deletions cut 2 bases from V and 1 base from J, with 8 bases between. This CDR3 region has 15 residues. Germline assignment: CDR1 LNHDA and CDR2 SQIVND (reference sequence). The CDR3 here is CASSIPRGNTGELFF. CDR3 bases: TGTGCCAGTAGTATACCCAGGGGGAACACCGGGGAGCTGTTTTTT. Looking up the rest from reference TRBV19 and TRBJ2-2 gives the full variable domain: DGGITQSPKYLFRKEGQNVTLSCEQNLNHDAMYWYRQDPGQGLRLIYYSQIVNDFQKGDIAEGYSVSREKKESFPLTVTSAQKNPTAFYLCASSIPRGNTGELFFGEGSRLTVL.

This chain connects TRBV6-1 to TRBJ2-5, with no clear D. Germline CDR1 and CDR2: MNHNS and SASEGT. V lost 3 bases, J lost 3 bases, and 8 bases lay in between. The CDR3 spans 13 residues. CDR3 nucleotide sequence: TGTGCCAGCAGTGATCTGGTGAAAGAGACCCAGTACTTC. It yields the protein CASSDLVKETQYF.

The gene calls are TRBV11-1 and TRBJ2-1; D may be TRBD1 (5 bases). V lost 1 base and J lost 0, with 7 bases in between. The CDR3 sequence is 15 residues long. CDR1 is SGHAT and CDR2 is FQDESV in the germline V gene (reference sequence). In DNA form, the CDR3 reads TGTGCCAGCAGCTTAGACAGGAGCTCCTACAATGAGCAGTTCTTC. This encodes CASSLDRSSYNEQFF.

V is TRBV6-6 and J is TRBJ1-5, with D unclear. The CDR3 spans 14 residues. CDR1 is MNHNY and CDR2 is SVGAGI in the germline V gene (reference sequence). V dropped 0 bases and J dropped 1 base, with 4 bases sitting between them. CDR3 loop: CASSYSTSNQPQHF. The CDR3 nucleotides are TGTGCCAGCAGTTACTCGACCAGCAATCAGCCCCAGCATTTT.

The chain links TRBV18 to TRBJ2-7; 10 bases map to TRBD2. The CDR3 extends over 15 amino acids. Germline CDR1 KGHSH, CDR2 LQKENI. Trimming at V came to 2 bases and at J to 7 bases, leaving 8 bases not matched to a gene. This CDR3 is CASSPSLAGAGEQYF. CDR3 coding DNA: TGTGCCAGCTCACCATCCCTAGCGGGAGCGGGTGAGCAGTACTTC.

A word on this clone: The junction and the germline gene differ at one end; a read error may be behind it. This sample also contains other DNA sequences that code for the same CDR3. The chain is built from TRBV6-5 and TRBJ1-6; no reliable D call. The CDR3 totals 14 residues. Germline V lookup: CDR1 MNHEY, CDR2 SVGAGI. In nucleotides, the CDR3 is TGTGCCAGCAGTTACTCAAGGAGGAATTCACCCCTTCACTTT. This encodes CASSYSRRNSPLHF.

The chain employs TRBV4-3 and TRBJ2-2; tentative D call: TRBD1 (5 bases). CDR1 and CDR2 (germline): LGHNA, YSLEER. The V end was cut by 1 base, the J end by 7 bases, with 10 bases between. This CDR3 has 14 residues. The CDR3 bases are TGCGCCAGCAGCCAAGGGACATTGGGCGGGGAGCTGTTTTTT. It encodes CASSQGTLGGELFF.

V and J are TRBV28 and TRBJ2-7; possibly TRBD1 or TRBD2 for D (6 bases each). In germline, CDR1 is MDHEN, CDR2 SYDVKM. Between the trimmed V and J ends, which lost 0 bases and 2 bases, there was a span of 14 bases. The CDR3 runs to 16 residues. The CDR3 is CASSLWGRTVAYEQYF. The CDR3 bases are TGTGCCAGCAGTTTATGGGGGAGGACAGTAGCCTACGAGCAGTACTTC.

The chain is built from TRBV5-6 and TRBJ2-7, with TRBD1 matching 7 bases. This CDR3 is 15 amino acids long. CDR1 and CDR2 from the germline V gene are SGHDT and YYEEEE. Losses at the gene ends were 5 bases for V and 7 bases for J; bases not matched to a gene: 15. The CDR3 DNA reads as TGTGCCAGCAGTAAGGGGATAGAGGGGGCGAATGAGCAGTACTTC. It codes for CASSKGIEGANEQYF.